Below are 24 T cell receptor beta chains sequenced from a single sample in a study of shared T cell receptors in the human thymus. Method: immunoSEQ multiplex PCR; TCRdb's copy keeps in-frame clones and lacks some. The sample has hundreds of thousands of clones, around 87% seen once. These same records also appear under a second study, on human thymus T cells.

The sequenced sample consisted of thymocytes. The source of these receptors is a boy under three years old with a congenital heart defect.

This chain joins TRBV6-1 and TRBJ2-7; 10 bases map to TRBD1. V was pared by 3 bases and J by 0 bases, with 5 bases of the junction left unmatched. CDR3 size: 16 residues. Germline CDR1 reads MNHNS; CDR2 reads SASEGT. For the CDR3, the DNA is TGTGCCAGCAGTGACCCCGGGGACAGGGGCTCCTACGAGCAGTACTTC. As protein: CASSDPGDRGSYEQYF.

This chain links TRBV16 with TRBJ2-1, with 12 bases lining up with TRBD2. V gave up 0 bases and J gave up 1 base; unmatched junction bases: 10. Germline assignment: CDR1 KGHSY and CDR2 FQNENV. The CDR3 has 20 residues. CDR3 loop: CASSQSRVLAGGPSYNEQFF. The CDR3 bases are TGTGCCAGCAGCCAATCGAGGGTTCTAGCGGGAGGGCCGTCCTACAATGAGCAGTTCTTC. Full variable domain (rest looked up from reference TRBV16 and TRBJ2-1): GEEVAQTPKHLVRGEGQKAKLYCAPIKGHSYVFWYQQVLKNEFKFLISFQNENVFDETGMPKERFSAKCLPNSPCSLEIQATKLEDSAVYFCASSQSRVLAGGPSYNEQFFGPGTRLTVL.

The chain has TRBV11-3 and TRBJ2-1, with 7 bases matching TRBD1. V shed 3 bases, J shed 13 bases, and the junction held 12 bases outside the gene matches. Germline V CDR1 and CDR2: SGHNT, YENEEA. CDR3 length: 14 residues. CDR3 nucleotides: TGTGCCAGCAGCTTTAGCTCCGACAGGGAAGGACAGTTCTTC. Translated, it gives CASSFSSDREGQFF.

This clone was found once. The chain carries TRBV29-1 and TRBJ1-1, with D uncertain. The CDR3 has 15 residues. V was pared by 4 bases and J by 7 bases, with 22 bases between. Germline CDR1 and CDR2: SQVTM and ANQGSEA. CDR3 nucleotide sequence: TGCAGCGTTGTTGTATCGAACAGTCCGTTCCTTGAAGCTTTCTTT. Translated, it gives CSVVVSNSPFLEAFF.

CDR3: CASSSGGPLDSNQPQHF. The DNA of the CDR3 is TGTGCCAGCAGTTCAGGGGGGCCCCTCGATAGCAATCAGCCCCAGCATTTT. The genes are TRBV27 and TRBJ1-5; 7 bases fit TRBD1. Per germline, CDR1 MNHEY and CDR2 SMNVEV (reference sequence). The CDR3 length is 17 residues. V gave up 4 bases and J gave up 0 bases; unmatched junction bases: 9.

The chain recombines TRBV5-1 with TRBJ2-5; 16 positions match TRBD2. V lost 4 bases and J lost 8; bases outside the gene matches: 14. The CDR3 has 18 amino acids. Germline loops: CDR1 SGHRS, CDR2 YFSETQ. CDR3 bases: TGCGCCAGCAGCCTGATGGCCGGGACTAGCGGGGGGGTTAGAACCCAGTACTTC. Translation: CASSLMAGTSGGVRTQYF.

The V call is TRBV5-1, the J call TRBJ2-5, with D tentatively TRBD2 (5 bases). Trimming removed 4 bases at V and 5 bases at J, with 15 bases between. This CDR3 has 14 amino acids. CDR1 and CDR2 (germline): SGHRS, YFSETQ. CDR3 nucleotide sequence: TGCGCCAGCAGCCCCGGACTCTCGAGGGAGACCCAGTACTTC. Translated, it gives CASSPGLSRETQYF.

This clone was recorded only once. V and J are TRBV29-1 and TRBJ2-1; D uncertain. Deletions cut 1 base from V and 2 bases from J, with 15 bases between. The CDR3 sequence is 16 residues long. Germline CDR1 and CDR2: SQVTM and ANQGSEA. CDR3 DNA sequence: TGCAGCGTTGAAGTTCAGGAAAATTCCCCCTACAATGAGCAGTTCTTC. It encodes CSVEVQENSPYNEQFF.

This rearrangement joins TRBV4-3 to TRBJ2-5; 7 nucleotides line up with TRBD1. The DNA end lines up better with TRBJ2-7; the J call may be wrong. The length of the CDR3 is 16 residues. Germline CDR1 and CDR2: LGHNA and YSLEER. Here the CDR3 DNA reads TGCGCCAGCAGCCAGGGCGGCCCGACAGGGCCCAACGAGCAGTACTTC. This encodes CASSQGGPTGPNEQYF.

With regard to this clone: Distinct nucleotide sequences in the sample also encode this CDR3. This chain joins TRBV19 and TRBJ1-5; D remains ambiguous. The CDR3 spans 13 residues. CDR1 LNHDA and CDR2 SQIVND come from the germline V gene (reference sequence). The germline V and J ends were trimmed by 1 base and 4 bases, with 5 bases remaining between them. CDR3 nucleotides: TGTGCCAGTAGTATAGGAGGGAATCAGCCCCAGCATTTT. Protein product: CASSIGGNQPQHF.

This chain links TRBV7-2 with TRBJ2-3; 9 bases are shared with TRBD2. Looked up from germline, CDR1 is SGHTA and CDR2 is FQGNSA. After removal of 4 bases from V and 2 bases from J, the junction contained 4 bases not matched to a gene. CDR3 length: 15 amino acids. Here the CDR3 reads CASSCTSGHTDTQYF. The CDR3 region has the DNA TGTGCCAGCAGCTGTACTAGCGGGCACACAGATACGCAGTATTTT.

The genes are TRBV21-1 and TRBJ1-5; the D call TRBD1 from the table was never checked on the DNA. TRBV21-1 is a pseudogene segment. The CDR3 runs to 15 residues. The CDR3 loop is CASSNSGTRNQPQHF. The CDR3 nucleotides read TGTGCCAGCAGCAACTCCGGGACACGGAATCAGCCCCAGCATTTT.

Here the CDR3 reads CASSQDAAGEFPYEQYF. The CDR3 bases are TGCGCCAGCAGCCAAGATGCGGCAGGGGAATTTCCCTACGAGCAGTACTTC. The chain links TRBV4-1 to TRBJ2-7; the D gene is possibly TRBD1 (6 bases). Trimming removed 0 bases at V and 2 bases at J, with 17 bases between. The CDR3 extends over 17 amino acids. Germline V lookup: CDR1 MGHRA, CDR2 YSYEKL.

The CDR3 spells CASSQTGPGYGYTF. The CDR3 nucleotides are TGCGCCAGCAGCCAGACAGGACCCGGTTATGGCTACACCTTC. The chain is built from TRBV4-3 and TRBJ1-2; a possible D gene is TRBD1 (6 bases). Trimming left V 3 bases short and J 5 bases short, with 13 bases between. Germline CDR1 reads LGHNA; CDR2 reads YSLEER. The length of the CDR3 is 14 residues.

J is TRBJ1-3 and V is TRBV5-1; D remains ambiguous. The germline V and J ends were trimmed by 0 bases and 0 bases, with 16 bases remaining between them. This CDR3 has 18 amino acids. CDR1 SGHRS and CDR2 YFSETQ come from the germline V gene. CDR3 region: CASSLAPRKSYSGNTIYF. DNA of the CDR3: TGCGCCAGCAGCTTGGCCCCCCGAAAGAGTTACTCTGGAAACACCATATATTTT.

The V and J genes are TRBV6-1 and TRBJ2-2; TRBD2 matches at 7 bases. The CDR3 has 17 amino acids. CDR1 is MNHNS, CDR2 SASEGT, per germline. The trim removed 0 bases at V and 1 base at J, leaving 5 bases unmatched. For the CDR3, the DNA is TGTGCCAGCAGTGAAGCGCGGGGCGGGAGGAACACCGGGGAGCTGTTTTTT. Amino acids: CASSEARGGRNTGELFF.

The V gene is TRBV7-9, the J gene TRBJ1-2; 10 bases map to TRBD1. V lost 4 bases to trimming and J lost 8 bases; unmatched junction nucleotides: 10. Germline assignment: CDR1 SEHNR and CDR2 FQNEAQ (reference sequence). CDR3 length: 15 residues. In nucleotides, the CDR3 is TGTGCCAGCAGCTCGGGTGACAGGGGGCATGACGGCTACACCTTC. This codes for CASSSGDRGHDGYTF.

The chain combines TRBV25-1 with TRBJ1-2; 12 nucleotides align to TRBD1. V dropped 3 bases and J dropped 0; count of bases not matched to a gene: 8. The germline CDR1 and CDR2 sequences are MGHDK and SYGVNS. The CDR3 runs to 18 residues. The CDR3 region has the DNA TGTGCCAGCAGTGAGTCTGGGACAGGGGGCCCTTCTAACTATGGCTACACCTTC. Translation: CASSESGTGGPSNYGYTF.

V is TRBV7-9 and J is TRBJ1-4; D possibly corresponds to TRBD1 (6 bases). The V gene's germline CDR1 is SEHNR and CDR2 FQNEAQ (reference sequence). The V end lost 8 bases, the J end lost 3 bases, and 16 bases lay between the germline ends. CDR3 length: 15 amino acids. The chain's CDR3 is CASGQPGGPNEKLFF. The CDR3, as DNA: TGTGCCAGCGGCCAACCGGGGGGCCCTAATGAAAAACTGTTTTTT.

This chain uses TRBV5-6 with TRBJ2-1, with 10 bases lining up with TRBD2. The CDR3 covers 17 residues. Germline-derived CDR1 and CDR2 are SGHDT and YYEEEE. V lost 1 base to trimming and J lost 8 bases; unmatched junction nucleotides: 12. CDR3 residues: CASSLKLAGEYWDEQFF. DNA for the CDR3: TGTGCCAGCAGCTTGAAGCTAGCGGGAGAGTACTGGGATGAGCAGTTCTTC.

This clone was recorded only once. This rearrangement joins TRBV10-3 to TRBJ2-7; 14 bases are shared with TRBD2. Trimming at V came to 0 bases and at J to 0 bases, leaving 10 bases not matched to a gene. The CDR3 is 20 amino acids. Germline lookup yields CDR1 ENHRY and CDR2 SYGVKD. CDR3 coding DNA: TGTGCCATCAGTGAGTCGGGGGGACTAGCGGGAGAAGCCCTCTCCTACGAGCAGTACTTC. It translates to CAISESGGLAGEALSYEQYF.

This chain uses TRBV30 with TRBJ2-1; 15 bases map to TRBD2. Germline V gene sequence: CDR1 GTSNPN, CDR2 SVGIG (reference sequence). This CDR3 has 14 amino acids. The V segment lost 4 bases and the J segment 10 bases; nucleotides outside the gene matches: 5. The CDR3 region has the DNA TGTGCCTGGAACAGGACTAGCGGGAGGGGGGAGCAGTTCTTC. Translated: CAWNRTSGRGEQFF.

The DNA of the CDR3 is TGTGCCAGCAGCCTAAATGACAGGCCCGGCACTAATGAAAAACTGTTTTTT. It specifies CASSLNDRPGTNEKLFF. V is TRBV5-4 and J is TRBJ1-4, with a weak D call TRBD1 (6 bases). The V end was cut by 4 bases, the J end by 2 bases, with 18 bases between. Germline values: CDR1 SGHNT, CDR2 YYREEE (reference sequence). This CDR3 region has 17 residues. Supplemented by reference TRBV5-4 and TRBJ1-4, the full variable domain reads ETGVTQSPTHLIKTRGQQVTLRCSSQSGHNTVSWYQQALGQGPQFIFQYYREEENGRGNFPPRFSGLQFPNYSSELNVNALELDDSALYLCASSLNDRPGTNEKLFFGSGTQLSVL.

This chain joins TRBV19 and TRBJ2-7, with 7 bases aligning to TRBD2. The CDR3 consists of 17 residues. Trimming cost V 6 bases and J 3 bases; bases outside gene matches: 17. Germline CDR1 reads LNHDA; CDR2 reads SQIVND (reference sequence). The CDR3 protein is CASSPLAFAGVIYEQYF. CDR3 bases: TGTGCCAGTAGCCCCCTCGCTTTTGCGGGAGTAATCTACGAGCAGTACTTC.